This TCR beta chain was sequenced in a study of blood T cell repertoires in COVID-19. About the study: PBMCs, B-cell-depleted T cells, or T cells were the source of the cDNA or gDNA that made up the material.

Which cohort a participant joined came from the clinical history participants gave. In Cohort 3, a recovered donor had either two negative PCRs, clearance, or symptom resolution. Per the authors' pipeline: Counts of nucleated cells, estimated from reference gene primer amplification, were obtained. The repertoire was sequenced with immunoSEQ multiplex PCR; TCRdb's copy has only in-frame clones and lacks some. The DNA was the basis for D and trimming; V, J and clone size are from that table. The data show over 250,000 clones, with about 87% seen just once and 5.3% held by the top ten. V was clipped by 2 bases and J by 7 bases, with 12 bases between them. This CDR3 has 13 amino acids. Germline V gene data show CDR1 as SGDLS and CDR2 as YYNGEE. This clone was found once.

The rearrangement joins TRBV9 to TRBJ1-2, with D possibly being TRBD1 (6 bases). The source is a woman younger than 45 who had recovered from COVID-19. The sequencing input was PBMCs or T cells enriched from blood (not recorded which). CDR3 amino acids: CASSVTGWFGYTF. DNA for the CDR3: TGTGCCAGCAGCGTTACAGGGTGGTTTGGCTACACCTTC.